These 13 T cell receptor beta chains came from one sample sequenced in a study of beta chain features in type 1 diabetes. The investigators reverse transcribed all of the isolated RNA, so they sequenced expressed TCRB transcripts. Libraries were prepared by immunoSEQ multiplex PCR; TCRdb keeps only in-frame clonotypes and omits some of them. Of 200,000 to 250,000 clones listed, over 7.5% are singletons. Sequencing was performed on naive CD4+ T cells from blood. The source of these receptors is a woman between 18 and 30 years old in good health.

This clone turned up a few times. The gene calls are TRBV5-1 and TRBJ2-3, with D perhaps TRBD1 (6 bases). The V end lost 6 bases, the J end lost 3 bases, and 11 bases lay between the germline ends. The CDR3 runs 13 residues. Germline CDR1 reads SGHRS; CDR2 reads YFSETQ. The CDR3 DNA follows: TGCGCCAGCACCCCGGACAGTACAGATACGCAGTATTTT. This sequence encodes CASTPDSTDTQYF.

This clone was seen a handful of times. The chain combines TRBV2 with TRBJ2-6; TRBD1 aligns across 8 bases. This CDR3 has 12 residues. The V segment lost 6 bases and the J segment 10 bases; nucleotides outside the gene matches: 2. Germline values: CDR1 SNHLY, CDR2 FYNNEI. CDR3 nucleotides: TGTGCCAGCAGGGACAGGGTTAACGTCCTGACTTTC. Translated, it gives CASRDRVNVLTF.

The chain couples TRBV7-9 to TRBJ2-7; 7 bases match TRBD1. There are 15 residues in the CDR3. Germline V gives CDR1 SEHNR, CDR2 FQNEAQ (reference sequence). Unmatched junction bases numbered 5, after V lost 3 bases and J lost 0 bases. CDR3 sequence: CASSLGQLASYEQYF. CDR3 coding DNA: TGTGCCAGCAGCTTGGGACAGCTCGCCTCCTACGAGCAGTACTTC.

The chain links TRBV2 to TRBJ1-2; TRBD1 is a possible D gene (5 bases). Trimming left V 7 bases short and J 3 bases short, with 12 bases between. This CDR3 has 13 residues. Germline lookup yields CDR1 SNHLY and CDR2 FYNNEI. DNA for the CDR3: TGTGCCAGCAAGCCGGGGGGATACTATGGCTACACCTTC. Residues: CASKPGGYYGYTF. Complete variable domain (other parts from reference TRBV2 and TRBJ1-2): EPEVTQTPSHQVTQMGQEVILRCVPISNHLYFYWYRQILGQKVEFLVSFYNNEISEKSEIFDDQFSVERPDGSNFTLKIRSTKLEDSAMYFCASKPGGYYGYTFGSGTRLTVV.

This clone was detected a few times. Germline is not matched at one junction end, which may reflect a read error. The V and J genes are TRBV18 and TRBJ1-5; 9 bases align to TRBD1. The CDR3 totals 15 residues. Germline-derived CDR1 and CDR2 are KGHSH and LQKENI. The CDR3 region is CASSPGTGSSQPQHF. CDR3 in DNA: TGTGCCAGCTCGCCTGGGACAGGGAGCAGTCAGCCCCAGCATTTT. The full variable domain, in which reference TRBV18 and TRBJ1-5 provide the parts outside the CDR3, is NAGVMQNPRHLVRRRGQEARLRCSPMKGHSHVYWYRQLPEEGLKFMVYLQKENIIDESGMPKERFSAEFPKEGPSILRIQQVVRGDSAAYFCASSPGTGSSQPQHFGDGTRLSIL.

V usage is TRBV4-1 and J usage is TRBJ2-3; perhaps TRBD1 as D (5 bases). This CDR3 region has 15 residues. Germline CDR1 and CDR2: MGHRA and YSYEKL. With 1 base removed from V and 3 bases from J, the gap between germline ends came to 11 bases. The CDR3 region has the DNA TGCGCCAGCAGCCAAGGGGGCTTTGGAACAGATACGCAGTATTTT. Amino acids: CASSQGGFGTDTQYF.

In this sample, this clone turned up a few times. The chain has TRBV27 and TRBJ2-1; D is perhaps TRBD2 (5 bases). The CDR3 length is 16 residues. The V end lost 5 bases, the J end lost 0 bases, and 14 bases lay between the germline ends. Germline CDR1 is MNHEY and CDR2 is SMNVEV (reference sequence). CDR3 in amino acids: CASSPVRGSSYNEQFF. The CDR3 nucleotides read TGTGCCAGCAGTCCCGTAAGAGGGAGCTCCTACAATGAGCAGTTCTTC.

The rearrangement uses TRBV29-1 and TRBJ2-5; perhaps TRBD1 as D (6 bases). The assigned J gene may be wrong: the sequence end matches TRBJ2-7 better. CDR1 and CDR2 (germline): SQVTM, ANQGSEA. This CDR3 has 13 residues. The CDR3 DNA follows: TGCAGCGTGCAAGGACAGCTTGGTTACGAGCAGTACTTC. Translated: CSVQGQLGYEQYF.

The chain couples TRBV2 to TRBJ2-7; D unresolved. CDR1 SNHLY and CDR2 FYNNEI come from the germline V gene. The CDR3 is made up of 15 amino acids. Deletions cut 2 bases from V and 1 base from J, with 12 bases between. CDR3 region: CASSEMYSVSYEQYF. The DNA of the CDR3 is TGTGCCAGCAGTGAAATGTACTCCGTTTCCTACGAGCAGTACTTC.

This clone showed up just a few times. The chain couples TRBV2 to TRBJ1-2, with 8 bases that match TRBD1. Germline assignment: CDR1 SNHLY and CDR2 FYNNEI. V trimming: 5 bases; J trimming: 4 bases; junction bases outside the gene matches: 6. The CDR3 extends over 14 amino acids. For the CDR3, the DNA is TGTGCCAGCAGTCGGGACAGGCCCAGCTATGGCTACACCTTC. Protein sequence: CASSRDRPSYGYTF.

The genes are TRBV2 and TRBJ1-1, with TRBD1 matching over 11 bases. The CDR3 is made up of 11 amino acids. The ends lost 11 bases at V and 6 bases at J; junction bases unmatched: 2. Germline CDR1 reads SNHLY; CDR2 reads FYNNEI. CDR3 nucleotides: TGTGCCGGGGACAGGGGGGCTGAAGCTTTCTTT. It codes for CAGDRGAEAFF.

This clone was counted between two and nine times. This chain joins TRBV19 and TRBJ2-5; 7 positions match TRBD1. Matching the DNA end better, TRBJ2-7 makes the J call doubtful. Germline V gives CDR1 LNHDA, CDR2 SQIVND (reference sequence). The CDR3 length is 15 residues. Written as DNA, the CDR3 is TGTGCCAGTAGTCGAGGGGGCTTGGGGCCCTACGAGCAGTACTTC. Encoded protein: CASSRGGLGPYEQYF.

This clone was counted only a few times. This chain uses TRBV30 with TRBJ2-7, with 7 bases matching TRBD1. Losses at the gene ends were 3 bases for V and 6 bases for J; bases not matched to a gene: 11. Germline-derived CDR1 and CDR2 are GTSNPN and SVGIG (reference sequence). The CDR3 has 14 residues. In DNA, the CDR3 is TGTGCCTGGAGGCGGACAGGTCTTTTTGGCGAGCAGTACTTC. Protein sequence: CAWRRTGLFGEQYF.